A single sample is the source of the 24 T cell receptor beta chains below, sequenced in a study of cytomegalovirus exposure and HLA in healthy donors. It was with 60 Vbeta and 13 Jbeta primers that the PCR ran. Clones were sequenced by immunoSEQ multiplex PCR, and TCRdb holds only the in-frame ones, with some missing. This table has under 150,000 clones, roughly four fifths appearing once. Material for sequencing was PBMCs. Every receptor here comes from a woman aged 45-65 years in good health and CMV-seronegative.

Here the CDR3 reads CASRAFFTGLAQTNEQFF. The CDR3 DNA reads as TGCGCCAGCAGAGCATTCTTCACGGGACTAGCTCAAACGAATGAGCAGTTCTTC. The chain employs TRBV10-2 and TRBJ2-1, with 9 bases aligning to TRBD2. Germline CDR1 WSHSY, CDR2 SAAADI. Trimming removed 6 bases from V and 7 bases from J; junction bases left unmatched: 19. This CDR3 is 18 amino acids long.

CDR3 nucleotide sequence: TGTGCCAGCAGTTATTCAGCGGGGTACTCCTACGAGCAGTACGTC. This gives the protein CASSYSAGYSYEQYV. V usage is TRBV6-4 and J usage is TRBJ2-7, with TRBD2 matching 7 bases. Per germline, CDR1 MRHNA and CDR2 SNTAGT. The V gene end was trimmed by 5 bases and the J gene end by 0 bases; junction bases not matched to a gene: 7. This CDR3 is built from 15 residues.

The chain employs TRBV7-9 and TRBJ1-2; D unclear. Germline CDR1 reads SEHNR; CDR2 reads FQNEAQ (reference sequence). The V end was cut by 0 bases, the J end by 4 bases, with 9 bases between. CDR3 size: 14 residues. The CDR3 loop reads CASSLAAVAYGYTF. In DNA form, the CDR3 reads TGTGCCAGCAGCTTAGCGGCGGTAGCCTATGGCTACACCTTC.

The CDR3 reads CASSGDRGRGLDYTF. Here the CDR3 DNA reads TGTGCCAGCAGTGGCGACAGGGGGCGAGGATTAGACTACACCTTC. V usage is TRBV25-1 and J usage is TRBJ1-2; 10 bases fit TRBD1. Germline lookup yields CDR1 MGHDK and CDR2 SYGVNS. CDR3 length equals 15 residues. The junction had 12 bases not matched to a gene; V was cut back by 4 bases and J by 10 bases.

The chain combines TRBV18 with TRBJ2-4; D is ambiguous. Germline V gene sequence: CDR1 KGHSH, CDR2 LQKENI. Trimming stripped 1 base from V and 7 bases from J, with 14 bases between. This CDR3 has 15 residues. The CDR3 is CASSPLPPPRNIQYF. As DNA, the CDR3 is TGTGCCAGCTCACCACTTCCACCACCTAGGAACATTCAGTACTTC.

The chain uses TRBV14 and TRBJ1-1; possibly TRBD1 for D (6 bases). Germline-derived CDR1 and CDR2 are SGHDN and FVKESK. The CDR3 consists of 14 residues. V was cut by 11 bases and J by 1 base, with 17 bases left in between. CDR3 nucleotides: TGTGCCCATGCGGCAGGGGCGGCGAACACTGAAGCTTTCTTT. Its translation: CAHAAGAANTEAFF.

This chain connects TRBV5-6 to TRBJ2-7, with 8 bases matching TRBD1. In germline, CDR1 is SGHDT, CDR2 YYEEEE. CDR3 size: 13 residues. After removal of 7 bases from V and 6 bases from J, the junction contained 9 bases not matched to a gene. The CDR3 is CASRLTGESEQYF. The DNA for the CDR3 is TGTGCCAGCCGCCTGACAGGGGAAAGCGAGCAGTACTTC.

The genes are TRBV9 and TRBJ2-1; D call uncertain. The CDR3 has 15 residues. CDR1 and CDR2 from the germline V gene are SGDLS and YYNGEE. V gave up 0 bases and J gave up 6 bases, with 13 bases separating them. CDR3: CASSVDPRVVNEQFF. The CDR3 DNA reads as TGTGCCAGCAGCGTAGACCCCCGGGTAGTCAATGAGCAGTTCTTC.

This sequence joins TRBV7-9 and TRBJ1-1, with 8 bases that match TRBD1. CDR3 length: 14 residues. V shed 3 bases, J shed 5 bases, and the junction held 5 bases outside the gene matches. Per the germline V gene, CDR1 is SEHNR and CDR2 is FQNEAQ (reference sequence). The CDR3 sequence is CASSFGQGYTEAFF. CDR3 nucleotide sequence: TGTGCCAGCAGCTTTGGACAGGGCTATACTGAAGCTTTCTTT. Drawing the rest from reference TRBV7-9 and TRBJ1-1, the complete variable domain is DTGVSQNPRHKITKRGQNVTFRCDPISEHNRLYWYRQTLGQGPEFLTYFQNEAQLEKSRLLSDRFSAERPKGSFSTLEIQRTEQGDSAMYLCASSFGQGYTEAFFGQGTRLTVV.

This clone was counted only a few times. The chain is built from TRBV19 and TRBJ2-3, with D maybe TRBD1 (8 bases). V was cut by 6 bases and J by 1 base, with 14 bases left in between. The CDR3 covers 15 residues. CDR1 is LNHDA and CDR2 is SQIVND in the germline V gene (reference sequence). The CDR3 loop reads CASRDRAGGTDTQYF. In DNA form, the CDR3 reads TGTGCCAGTAGGGACAGGGCGGGAGGCACAGATACGCAGTATTTT. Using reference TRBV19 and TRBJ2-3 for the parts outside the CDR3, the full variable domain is DGGITQSPKYLFRKEGQNVTLSCEQNLNHDAMYWYRQDPGQGLRLIYYSQIVNDFQKGDIAEGYSVSREKKESFPLTVTSAQKNPTAFYLCASRDRAGGTDTQYFGPGTRLTVL.

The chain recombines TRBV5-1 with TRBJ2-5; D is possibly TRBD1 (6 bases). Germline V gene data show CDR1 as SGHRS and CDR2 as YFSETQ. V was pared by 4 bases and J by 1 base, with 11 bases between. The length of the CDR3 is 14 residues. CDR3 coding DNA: TGCGCCAGCAGCCCCGACAGGATCCAAGAGACCCAGTACTTC. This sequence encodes CASSPDRIQETQYF.

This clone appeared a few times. The CDR3 region has the DNA TGTGCCTGGGATACAGGGAACCCCACTAATGAAAAACTGTTTTTT. Residues: CAWDTGNPTNEKLFF. The chain carries TRBV30 and TRBJ1-4, with D possibly TRBD1 on 6 matching bases. Germline CDR1 and CDR2: GTSNPN and SVGIG (reference sequence). This CDR3 region has 15 residues. Trimming cost V 5 bases and J 2 bases, with 15 bases left between them. The full variable domain, in which reference TRBV30 and TRBJ1-4 provide the parts outside the CDR3, is SQTIHQWPATLVQPVGSPLSLECTVEGTSNPNLYWYRQAAGRGLQLLFYSVGIGQISSEVPQNLSASRPQDRQFILSSKKLLLSDSGFYLCAWDTGNPTNEKLFFGSGTQLSVL.

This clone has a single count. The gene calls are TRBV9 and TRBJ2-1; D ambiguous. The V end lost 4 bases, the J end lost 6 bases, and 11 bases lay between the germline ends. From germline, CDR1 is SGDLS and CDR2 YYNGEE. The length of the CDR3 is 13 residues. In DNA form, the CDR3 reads TGTGCCAGCAGCAACCGAAAGAGCAATGAGCAGTTCTTC. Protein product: CASSNRKSNEQFF.

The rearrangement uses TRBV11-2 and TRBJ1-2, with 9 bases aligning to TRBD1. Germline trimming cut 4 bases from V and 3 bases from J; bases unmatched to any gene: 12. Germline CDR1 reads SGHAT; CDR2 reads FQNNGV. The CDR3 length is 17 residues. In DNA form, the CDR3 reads TGTGCCAGCAGCTCTACAGGGGGCGGGTTGAGTGACTATGGCTACACCTTC. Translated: CASSSTGGGLSDYGYTF.

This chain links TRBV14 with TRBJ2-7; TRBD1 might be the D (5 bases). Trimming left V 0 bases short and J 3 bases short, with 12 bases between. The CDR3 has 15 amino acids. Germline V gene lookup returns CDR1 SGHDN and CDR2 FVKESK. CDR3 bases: TGTGCCAGCAGCCAAGATGGTGGCAGGGACTACGAGCAGTACTTC. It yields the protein CASSQDGGRDYEQYF.

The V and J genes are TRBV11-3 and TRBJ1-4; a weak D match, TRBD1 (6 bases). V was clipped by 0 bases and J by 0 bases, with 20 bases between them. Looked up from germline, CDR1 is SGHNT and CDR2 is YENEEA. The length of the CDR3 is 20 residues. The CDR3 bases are TGTGCCAGCAGCTTAGATCGGCGGGGGCTCCCCGTTGCAACTAATGAAAAACTGTTTTTT. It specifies CASSLDRRGLPVATNEKLFF.

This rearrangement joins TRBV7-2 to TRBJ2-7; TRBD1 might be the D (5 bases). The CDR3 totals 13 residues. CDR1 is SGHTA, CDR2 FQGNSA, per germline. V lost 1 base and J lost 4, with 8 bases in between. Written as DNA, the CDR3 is TGTGCCAGCAGCTTAGGCCCAGGGTACGAGCAGTACGTC. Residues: CASSLGPGYEQYV.

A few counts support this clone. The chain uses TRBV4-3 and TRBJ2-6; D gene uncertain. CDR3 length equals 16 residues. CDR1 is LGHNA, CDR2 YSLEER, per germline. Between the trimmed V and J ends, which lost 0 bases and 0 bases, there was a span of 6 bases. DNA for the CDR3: TGCGCCAGCAGCCAAGATCTGCGCTCTGGGGCCAACGTCCTGACTTTC. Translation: CASSQDLRSGANVLTF.

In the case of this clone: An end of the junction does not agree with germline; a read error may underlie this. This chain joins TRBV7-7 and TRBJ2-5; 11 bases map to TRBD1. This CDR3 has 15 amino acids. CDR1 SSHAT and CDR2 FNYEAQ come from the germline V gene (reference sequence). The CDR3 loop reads CASSMDRGRRETQYF. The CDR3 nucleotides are TGTGCTAGCAGCATGGACAGGGGGCGGCGGGAGACCCAGTACTTC.

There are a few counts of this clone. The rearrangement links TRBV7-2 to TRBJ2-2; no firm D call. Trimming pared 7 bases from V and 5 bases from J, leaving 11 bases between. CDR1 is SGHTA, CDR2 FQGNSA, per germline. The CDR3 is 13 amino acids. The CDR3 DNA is TGTGCCAGCACCTTTCGGAGAACCGGGGAGCTGTTTTTT. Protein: CASTFRRTGELFF. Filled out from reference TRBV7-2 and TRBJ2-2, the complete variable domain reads GAGVSQSPSNKVTEKGKDVELRCDPISGHTALYWYRQSLGQGLEFLIYFQGNSAPDKSGLPSDRFSAERTGGSVSTLTIQRTQQEDSAVYLCASTFRRTGELFFGEGSRLTVL.

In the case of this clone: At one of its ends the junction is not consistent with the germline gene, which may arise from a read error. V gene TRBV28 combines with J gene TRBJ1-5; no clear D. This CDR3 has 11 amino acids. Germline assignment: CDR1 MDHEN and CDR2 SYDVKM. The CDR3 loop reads CASSVQQPQNF. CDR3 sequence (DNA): TGTGCCAGCAGTGTACAACAGCCCCAGAATTTT.

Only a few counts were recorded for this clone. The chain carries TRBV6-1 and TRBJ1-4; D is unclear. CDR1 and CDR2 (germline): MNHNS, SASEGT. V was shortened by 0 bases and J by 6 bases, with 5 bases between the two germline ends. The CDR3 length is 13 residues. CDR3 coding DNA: TGTGCCAGCAGTGAAGCGACTCATGAAAAACTGTTTTTT. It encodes CASSEATHEKLFF.

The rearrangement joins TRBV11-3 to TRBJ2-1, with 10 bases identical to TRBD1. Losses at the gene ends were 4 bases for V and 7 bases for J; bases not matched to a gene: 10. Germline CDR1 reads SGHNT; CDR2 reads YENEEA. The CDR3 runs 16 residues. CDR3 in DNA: TGTGCCAGCAGCTCCCGACAGGGGGCGTTATTAAATGAGCAGTTCTTC. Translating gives CASSSRQGALLNEQFF. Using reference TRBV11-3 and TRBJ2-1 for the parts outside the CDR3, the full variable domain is EAGVVQSPRYKIIEKKQPVAFWCNPISGHNTLYWYLQNLGQGPELLIRYENEEAVDDSQLPKDRFSAERLKGVDSTLKIQPAELGDSAVYLCASSSRQGALLNEQFFGPGTRLTVL.

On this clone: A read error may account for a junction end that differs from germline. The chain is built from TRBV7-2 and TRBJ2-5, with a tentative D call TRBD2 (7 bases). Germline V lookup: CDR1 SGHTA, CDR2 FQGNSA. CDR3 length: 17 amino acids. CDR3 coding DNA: TGTGCCAGCAGCCTAGCGGCCCCCACCGGGACAAAAGTAACCCAGTACTTC. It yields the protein CASSLAAPTGTKVTQYF. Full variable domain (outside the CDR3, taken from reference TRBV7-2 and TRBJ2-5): GAGVSQSPSNKVTEKGKDVELRCDPISGHTALYWYRQSLGQGLEFLIYFQGNSAPDKSGLPSDRFSAERTGGSVSTLTIQRTQQEDSAVYLCASSLAAPTGTKVTQYFGPGTRLLVL.